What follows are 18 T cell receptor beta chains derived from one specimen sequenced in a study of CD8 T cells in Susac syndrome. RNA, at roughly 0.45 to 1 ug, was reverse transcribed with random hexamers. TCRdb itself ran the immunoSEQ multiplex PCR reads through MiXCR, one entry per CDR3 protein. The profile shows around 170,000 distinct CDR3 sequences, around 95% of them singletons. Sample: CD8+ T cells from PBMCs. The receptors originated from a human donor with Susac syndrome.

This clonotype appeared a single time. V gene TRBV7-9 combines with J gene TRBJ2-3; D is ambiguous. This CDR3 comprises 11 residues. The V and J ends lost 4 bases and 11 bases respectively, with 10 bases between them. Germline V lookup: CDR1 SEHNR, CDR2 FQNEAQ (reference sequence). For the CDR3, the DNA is TGTGCCAGCAGCTCTTCCCAGGTGCAGTATTTT. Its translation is CASSSSQVQYF.

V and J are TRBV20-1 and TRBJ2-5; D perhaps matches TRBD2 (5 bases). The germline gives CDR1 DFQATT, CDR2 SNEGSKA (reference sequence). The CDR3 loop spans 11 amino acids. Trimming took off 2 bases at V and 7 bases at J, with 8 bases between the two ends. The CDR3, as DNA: TGCAGTGCTAGATGGGCGGGGACCCAGTACTTC. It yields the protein CSARWAGTQYF.

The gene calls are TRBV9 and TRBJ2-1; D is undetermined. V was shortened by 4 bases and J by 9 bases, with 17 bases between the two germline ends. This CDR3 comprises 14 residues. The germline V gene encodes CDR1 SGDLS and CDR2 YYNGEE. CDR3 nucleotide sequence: TGTGCCAGCAGCCCTGATTCTAGTAAGGGTGAGCAGTTCTTC. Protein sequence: CASSPDSSKGEQFF. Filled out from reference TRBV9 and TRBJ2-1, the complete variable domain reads DSGVTQTPKHLITATGQRVTLRCSPRSGDLSVYWYQQSLDQGLQFLIQYYNGEERAKGNILERFSAQQFPDLHSELNLSSLELGDSALYFCASSPDSSKGEQFFGPGTRLTVL.

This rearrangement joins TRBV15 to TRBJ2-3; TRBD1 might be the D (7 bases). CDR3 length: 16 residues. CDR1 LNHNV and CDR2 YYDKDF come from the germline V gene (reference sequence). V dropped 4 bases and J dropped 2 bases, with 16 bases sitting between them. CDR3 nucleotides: TGTGCCACCAGCACCACTGCAGGGGGGTTCACAGATACGCAGTATTTT. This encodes CATSTTAGGFTDTQYF.

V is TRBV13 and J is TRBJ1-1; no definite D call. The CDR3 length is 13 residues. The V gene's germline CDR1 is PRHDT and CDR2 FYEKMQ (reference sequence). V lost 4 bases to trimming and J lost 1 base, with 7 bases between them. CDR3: CASSSNRNTEAFF. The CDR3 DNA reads TGTGCCAGCAGCTCTAACAGGAACACTGAAGCTTTCTTT.

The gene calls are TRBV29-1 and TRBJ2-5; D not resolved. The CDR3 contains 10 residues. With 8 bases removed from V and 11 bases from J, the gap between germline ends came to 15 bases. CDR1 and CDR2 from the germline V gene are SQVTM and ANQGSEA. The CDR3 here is CSILDPAQYF. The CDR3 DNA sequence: TGCAGCATCCTGGACCCCGCTCAGTACTTC.

This CDR3 is CASSGNSGEQYF. For the CDR3, the DNA is TGTGCCAGCAGCGGAAACTCAGGGGAGCAGTACTTC. The chain couples TRBV28 to TRBJ2-7, with D perhaps TRBD1 (5 bases). Germline values: CDR1 MDHEN, CDR2 SYDVKM. Trimming removed 6 bases from V and 7 bases from J, with 13 bases in between. The CDR3 totals 12 residues.

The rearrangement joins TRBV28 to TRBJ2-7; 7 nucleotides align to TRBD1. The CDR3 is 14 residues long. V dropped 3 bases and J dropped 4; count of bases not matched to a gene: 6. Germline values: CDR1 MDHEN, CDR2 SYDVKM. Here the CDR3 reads CASSLDRQLYEQYF. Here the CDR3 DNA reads TGTGCCAGCAGTTTGGACAGGCAGTTGTACGAGCAGTACTTC. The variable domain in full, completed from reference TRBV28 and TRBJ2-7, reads DVKVTQSSRYLVKRTGEKVFLECVQDMDHENMFWYRQDPGLGLRLIYFSYDVKMKEKGDIPEGYSVSREKKERFSLILESASTNQTSMYLCASSLDRQLYEQYFGPGTRLTVT.

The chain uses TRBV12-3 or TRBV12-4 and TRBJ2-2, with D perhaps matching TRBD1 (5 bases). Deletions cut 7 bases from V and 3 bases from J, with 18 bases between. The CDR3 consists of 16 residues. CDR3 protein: CASTQKSGAHTGELFF. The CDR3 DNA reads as TGTGCCAGCACCCAAAAGAGTGGGGCGCACACCGGGGAGCTGTTTTTT.

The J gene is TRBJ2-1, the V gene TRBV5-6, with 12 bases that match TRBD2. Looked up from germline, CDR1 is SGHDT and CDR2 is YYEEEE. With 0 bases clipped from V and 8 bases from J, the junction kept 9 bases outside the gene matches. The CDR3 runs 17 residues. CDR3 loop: CASSLGTTSGSSYEQFF. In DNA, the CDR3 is TGTGCCAGCAGCTTGGGCACGACTAGCGGGAGCAGCTATGAGCAGTTCTTC. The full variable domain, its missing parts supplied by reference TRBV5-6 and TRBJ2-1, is DAGVTQSPTHLIKTRGQQVTLRCSPKSGHDTVSWYQQALGQGPQFIFQYYEEEERQRGNFPDRFSGHQFPNYSSELNVNALLLGDSALYLCASSLGTTSGSSYEQFFGPGTRLTVL.

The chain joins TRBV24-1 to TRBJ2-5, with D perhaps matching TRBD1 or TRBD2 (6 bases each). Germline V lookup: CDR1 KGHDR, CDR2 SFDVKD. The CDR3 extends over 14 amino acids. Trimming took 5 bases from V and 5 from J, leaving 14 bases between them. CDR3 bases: TGTGCCACCAGTGCCGGGGGCCTGGGGGAGACCCAGTACTTC. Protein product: CATSAGGLGETQYF.

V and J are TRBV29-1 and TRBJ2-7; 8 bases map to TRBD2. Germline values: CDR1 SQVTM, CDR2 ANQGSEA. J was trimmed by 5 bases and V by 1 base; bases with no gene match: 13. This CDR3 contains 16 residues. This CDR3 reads CSVEGIPGLVIDEQYF. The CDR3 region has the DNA TGCAGCGTTGAAGGGATCCCGGGACTAGTTATCGACGAGCAGTACTTC.

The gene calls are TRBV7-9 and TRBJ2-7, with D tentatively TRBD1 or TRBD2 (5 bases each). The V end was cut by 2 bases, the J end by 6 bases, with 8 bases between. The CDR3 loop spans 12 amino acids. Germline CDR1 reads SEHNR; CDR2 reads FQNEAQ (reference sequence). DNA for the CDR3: TGTGCCAGCAGCTTAACGGGACCCGAGCAGTACTTC. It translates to CASSLTGPEQYF.

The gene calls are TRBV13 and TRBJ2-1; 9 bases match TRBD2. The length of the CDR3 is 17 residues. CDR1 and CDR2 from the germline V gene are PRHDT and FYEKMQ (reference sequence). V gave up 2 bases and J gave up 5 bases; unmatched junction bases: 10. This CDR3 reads CASSLRSSGSIHNEQFF. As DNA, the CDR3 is TGTGCCAGCAGCTTAAGGAGTAGCGGGAGTATTCACAATGAGCAGTTCTTC.

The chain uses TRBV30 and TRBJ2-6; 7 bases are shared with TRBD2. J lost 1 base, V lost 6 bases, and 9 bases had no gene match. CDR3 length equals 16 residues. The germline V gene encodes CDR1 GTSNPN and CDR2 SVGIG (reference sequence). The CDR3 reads CACLSWGGSGANVLTF. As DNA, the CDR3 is TGTGCCTGCCTTTCCTGGGGGGGTTCTGGGGCCAACGTCCTGACTTTC.

The CDR3 nucleotides are TGTGCCAGCAGCGTCGGGACAGCCGCCTACGAGCAGTACTTC. Amino acids: CASSVGTAAYEQYF. The chain carries TRBV9 and TRBJ2-7; 7 bases are shared with TRBD1. The CDR3 runs to 14 residues. In germline, CDR1 is SGDLS, CDR2 YYNGEE. The J segment lost 2 bases and the V segment lost 2 bases, leaving 4 bases of the junction unmatched.

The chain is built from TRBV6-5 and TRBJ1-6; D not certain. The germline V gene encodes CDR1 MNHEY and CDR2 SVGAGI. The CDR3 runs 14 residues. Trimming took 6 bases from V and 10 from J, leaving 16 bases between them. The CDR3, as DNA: TGTGCCAGCAGAGCCGGGCCCCCACTCTCACCCCTCCACTTT. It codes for CASRAGPPLSPLHF.

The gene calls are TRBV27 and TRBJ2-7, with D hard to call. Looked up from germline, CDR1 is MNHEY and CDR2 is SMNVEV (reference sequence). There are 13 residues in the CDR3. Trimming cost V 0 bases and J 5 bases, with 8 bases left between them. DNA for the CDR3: TGTGCCAGCAGTTTATCTGGCCGCCACGAGCAGTACTTC. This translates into CASSLSGRHEQYF.